This entry lists 30 T cell receptor beta chains sequenced from one sample in a study of identical twins. Each CDR3 protein gets one entry after TCRdb re-called the 5' RACE reads with MiXCR. Of 200,000 to 300,000 distinct CDR3 sequences listed, approximately 7.8% are singletons. The sample also formed part of further work on yellow fever vaccine responses in identical twins.

The specimen sequenced was CD8+ T cells sorted from blood. The source of these receptors is a young woman in good health.

The chain joins TRBV12-3 or TRBV12-4 to TRBJ1-1; D is unresolved. The length of the CDR3 is 12 residues. Trimming stripped 3 bases from V and 8 bases from J, with 10 bases between. The CDR3 DNA reads TGTGCCAGCAGTTTGGTGCCGGTAGAAGCTTTCTTT. It codes for CASSLVPVEAFF.

V usage is TRBV13 and J usage is TRBJ2-1; the match to TRBD2 covers 12 bases. CDR1 and CDR2 from the germline V gene are PRHDT and FYEKMQ (reference sequence). The CDR3 is 15 amino acids. Trimming at V came to 4 bases and at J to 5 bases, leaving 3 bases not matched to a gene. Written as DNA, the CDR3 is TGTGCCAGCAGCTCGGGGACTAGCGGGCACAATGAGCAGTTCTTC. Its translation is CASSSGTSGHNEQFF. The variable domain in full, with the rest retrieved from reference TRBV13 and TRBJ2-1, is AAGVIQSPRHLIKEKRETATLKCYPIPRHDTVYWYQQGPGQDPQFLISFYEKMQSDKGSIPDRFSAQQFSDYHSELNMSSLELGDSALYFCASSSGTSGHNEQFFGPGTRLTVL.

This clonotype has more than one count but fewer than ten. This chain links TRBV7-9 with TRBJ2-7; TRBD1 agrees at 9 bases. This CDR3 spans 15 amino acids. V shed 5 bases and J 5 bases; nucleotides not matched to a gene: 10. Germline-derived CDR1 and CDR2 are SEHNR and FQNEAQ (reference sequence). In DNA form, the CDR3 reads TGTGCCAGCAGCCCTGGACAGGGGTTTTTCCACGAGCAGTACTTC. This encodes CASSPGQGFFHEQYF.

This clonotype appeared a few times. The chain employs TRBV13 and TRBJ1-5; D possibly corresponds to TRBD1 (5 bases). V was cut by 5 bases and J by 5 bases, with 10 bases left in between. CDR3 length equals 13 residues. Germline CDR1 PRHDT, CDR2 FYEKMQ (reference sequence). CDR3 amino acids: CASSRDGDQPQHF. The CDR3 coding sequence is TGTGCCAGCAGCAGGGACGGCGATCAGCCCCAGCATTTT.

This clonotype has a count of ten or more. V is TRBV9 and J is TRBJ2-1, with 12 bases that match TRBD1. The CDR3 has 14 residues. With V trimmed by 2 bases and J by 10 bases, 4 bases remained unmatched. Per the germline V gene, CDR1 is SGDLS and CDR2 is YYNGEE. The CDR3 region has the DNA TGTGCCAGCAGCGTCGGGACAGGGGGCTTAGAGCAGTTCTTC. Encoded protein: CASSVGTGGLEQFF.

This clonotype has more than one count but fewer than ten. The chain recombines TRBV4-1 with TRBJ2-7; no definite D call. The CDR3 spans 13 residues. V gave up 4 bases and J gave up 6 bases, with 13 bases separating them. CDR1 is MGHRA and CDR2 is YSYEKL in the germline V gene. The CDR3 DNA reads as TGCGCCAGCAGCCCCGGTTCTGAGAGCGAGCAGTACTTC. It specifies CASSPGSESEQYF.

The chain joins TRBV11-2 to TRBJ2-7; a possible D gene is TRBD2 (6 bases). CDR1 SGHAT and CDR2 FQNNGV come from the germline V gene. V gave up 0 bases and J gave up 0 bases, with 12 bases separating them. CDR3 length equals 16 residues. CDR3 amino acids: CASSLDGTASSYEQYF. CDR3 in DNA: TGTGCCAGCAGCTTAGATGGGACTGCCAGCTCCTACGAGCAGTACTTC. The complete variable domain, with remaining parts taken from reference TRBV11-2 and TRBJ2-7, reads EAGVAQSPRYKIIEKRQSVAFWCNPISGHATLYWYQQILGQGPKLLIQFQNNGVVDDSQLPKDRFSAERLKGVDSTLKIQPAKLEDSAVYLCASSLDGTASSYEQYFGPGTRLTVT.

The CDR3 DNA follows: TGCAGTGGGCGGGACGGGGACACTGAAGCTTTCTTT. It translates to CSGRDGDTEAFF. This sequence joins TRBV20-1 and TRBJ1-1; a weak D match, TRBD1 (5 bases). Trimming removed 7 bases from V and 3 bases from J, with 12 bases in between. The germline CDR1 and CDR2 sequences are DFQATT and SNEGSKA (reference sequence). This CDR3 has 12 residues.

Remarks on this clonotype: A clone one base away is much larger, so this may be a read error. The rearrangement joins TRBV20-1 to TRBJ2-7; TRBD1 is a possible D gene (6 bases). CDR3 length: 12 residues. V was shortened by 1 base and J by 8 bases, with 12 bases between the two germline ends. Germline V CDR1 and CDR2: DFQATT, SNEGSKA (reference sequence). Written as DNA, the CDR3 is TGCAGTGCTAGAGTTGTGGGACACAAGCAGTACTTC. Its translation: CSARVVGHKQYF.

The rearrangement uses TRBV6-1 and TRBJ2-5; 7 bases match TRBD2. The CDR3 loop spans 15 amino acids. The trim removed 5 bases at V and 2 bases at J, leaving 8 bases unmatched. Germline values: CDR1 MNHNS, CDR2 SASEGT. The CDR3 DNA reads as TGTGCCAGCAGTCCCAGCGGGGCCATTCAAGAGACCCAGTACTTC. Translated, it gives CASSPSGAIQETQYF.

In this sample, this clonotype turned up a few times. This rearrangement joins TRBV27 to TRBJ2-1, with 8 positions matching TRBD1. V was pared by 5 bases and J by 2 bases, with 2 bases of the junction left unmatched. The CDR3 has 14 amino acids. Germline V gene lookup returns CDR1 MNHEY and CDR2 SMNVEV (reference sequence). CDR3 DNA sequence: TGTGCCAGCAGTAAACAGGGGGCCTACAATGAGCAGTTCTTC. Translated: CASSKQGAYNEQFF.

The rearrangement uses TRBV24-1 and TRBJ1-1; D perhaps matches TRBD1 (5 bases). CDR1 is KGHDR and CDR2 is SFDVKD in the germline V gene. The V end was cut by 5 bases, the J end by 0 bases, with 9 bases between. The CDR3 covers 14 residues. DNA for the CDR3: TGTGCCACCAGTGCCGGACATATGAACACTGAAGCTTTCTTT. Its protein is CATSAGHMNTEAFF.

This clonotype has a count of ten or more. V and J are TRBV20-1 and TRBJ1-1; D ambiguous. CDR3 length: 14 residues. V shed 5 bases and J shed 0 bases, with 13 bases lying between them. Germline V gene lookup returns CDR1 DFQATT and CDR2 SNEGSKA (reference sequence). The CDR3 nucleotides read TGCAGTGCTGAAACGGAGGGAATGAACACTGAAGCTTTCTTT. Amino acids: CSAETEGMNTEAFF.

This clonotype occurred a few times. The J gene is TRBJ2-7, the V gene TRBV7-8; perhaps TRBD1 as D (6 bases). CDR1 and CDR2 from the germline V gene are SGHVS and FQNEAQ. Trimming removed 1 base from V and 2 bases from J, with 12 bases in between. CDR3 length: 15 amino acids. This chain's CDR3 is CASSLGTDLTYEQYF. For the CDR3, the DNA is TGTGCCAGCAGCTTAGGGACAGACTTAACCTACGAGCAGTACTTC.

This clonotype was seen repeatedly, ten times or more. The rearrangement uses TRBV5-5 and TRBJ1-5; D gene unclear. The CDR3 extends over 14 amino acids. Germline CDR1 reads SGHKS; CDR2 reads YYEKEE (reference sequence). Trimming cost V 0 bases and J 5 bases, with 9 bases left between them. CDR3 sequence (DNA): TGTGCCAGCAGCTTGGAGGTGGATTATCAGCCCCAGCATTTT. Residues: CASSLEVDYQPQHF. Full variable domain (outside the CDR3, taken from reference TRBV5-5 and TRBJ1-5): DAGVTQSPTHLIKTRGQQVTLRCSPISGHKSVSWYQQVLGQGPQFIFQYYEKEERGRGNFPDRFSARQFPNYSSELNVNALLLGDSALYLCASSLEVDYQPQHFGDGTRLSIL.

This clonotype was seen at least ten times. The gene calls are TRBV9 and TRBJ2-2; 7 positions agree with TRBD1. Germline V gene data show CDR1 as SGDLS and CDR2 as YYNGEE. The CDR3 has 15 residues. J lost 1 base, V lost 4 bases, and 4 bases had no gene match. As DNA, the CDR3 is TGTGCCAGCAGCCTCCGGACAGGGAACACCGGGGAGCTGTTTTTT. Its protein product is CASSLRTGNTGELFF.

This chain uses TRBV24-1 with TRBJ1-1, with TRBD1 identical over 8 bases. The germline gives CDR1 KGHDR, CDR2 SFDVKD. The V and J ends lost 9 bases and 6 bases, in that order; junction bases with no gene match: 5. The CDR3 covers 12 residues. The DNA for the CDR3 is TGTGCCACCGGCACAGGGGGGGCTGAAGCTTTCTTT. This sequence encodes CATGTGGAEAFF.

This clonotype has a count of ten or more. This chain joins TRBV12-3 or TRBV12-4 and TRBJ2-1; possibly TRBD1 for D (7 bases). The CDR3 has 11 residues. V was shortened by 11 bases and J by 13 bases, with 18 bases between the two germline ends. For the CDR3, the DNA is TGTGCCGCCGGAGGGGGCCATCCTCAGTTCTTC. Translation gives CAAGGGHPQFF.

The V gene is TRBV5-1, the J gene TRBJ2-7; the match to TRBD2 covers 11 bases. Germline CDR1 is SGHRS and CDR2 is YFSETQ. V shed 5 bases and J 5 bases; nucleotides not matched to a gene: 12. This CDR3 region has 16 residues. Here the CDR3 DNA reads TGCGCCAGCAGTGGGCCCTGTGTAGCGGGAGGGCACGAGCAGTACTTC. Amino acid sequence: CASSGPCVAGGHEQYF. The whole variable domain, filled in from reference TRBV5-1 and TRBJ2-7, reads KAGVTQTPRYLIKTRGQQVTLSCSPISGHRSVSWYQQTPGQGLQFLFEYFSETQRNKGNFPGRFSGRQFSNSRSEMNVSTLELGDSALYLCASSGPCVAGGHEQYFGPGTRLTVT.

This clonotype has a count of ten or more. The chain uses TRBV28 and TRBJ2-5; 8 bases line up with TRBD1. The J segment lost 3 bases and the V segment lost 4 bases, leaving 4 bases of the junction unmatched. The germline V gene encodes CDR1 MDHEN and CDR2 SYDVKM. This CDR3 comprises 14 residues. The CDR3 DNA reads TGTGCCAGCAGTTACTCGGACAGGGAAGAGACCCAGTACTTC. It yields the protein CASSYSDREETQYF.

The genes are TRBV5-1 and TRBJ2-7, with D perhaps matching TRBD2 (6 bases). CDR3 length equals 15 residues. Germline CDR1 SGHRS, CDR2 YFSETQ. V lost 2 bases and J 2 bases, leaving 14 bases between the germline ends. The CDR3: CASSLGPSDTYEQYV. In DNA, the CDR3 is TGCGCCAGCAGCTTAGGTCCTAGCGATACCTACGAGCAGTACGTC.

V and J are TRBV24-1 and TRBJ2-1, with TRBD2 matching 10 bases. CDR3 length: 15 residues. Germline loops: CDR1 KGHDR, CDR2 SFDVKD. V trimming: 5 bases; J trimming: 6 bases; junction bases outside the gene matches: 6. The CDR3 region has the DNA TGTGCCACCAGTGCCAGCGGGAGGGATCCCAATGAGCAGTTCTTC. This sequence encodes CATSASGRDPNEQFF.

This clonotype was detected many times. The chain has TRBV10-3 and TRBJ1-1; weak D call: TRBD1 (5 bases). Germline V gene lookup returns CDR1 ENHRY and CDR2 SYGVKD. V lost 0 bases to trimming and J lost 1 base, with 9 bases between them. The CDR3 extends over 15 amino acids. In DNA, the CDR3 is TGTGCCATCAGTGAGTCGCGTGGGGGGAACACTGAAGCTTTCTTT. This sequence encodes CAISESRGGNTEAFF.

The rearrangement joins TRBV6-1 to TRBJ1-3; the match to TRBD1 covers 7 bases. The CDR3 is 17 residues long. Germline V gene lookup returns CDR1 MNHNS and CDR2 SASEGT. The J segment lost 4 bases and the V segment lost 4 bases, leaving 13 bases of the junction unmatched. In DNA, the CDR3 is TGTGCCAGCAGTGCGTTCCATCCCGGGACAGTGGGAAACACCATATATTTT. This sequence encodes CASSAFHPGTVGNTIYF.

This clonotype was counted ten times or more. This chain uses TRBV9 with TRBJ1-1; D gene unclear. CDR1 and CDR2 (germline): SGDLS, YYNGEE. This CDR3 is built from 16 residues. Trimming stripped 3 bases from V and 4 bases from J, with 19 bases between. The CDR3 DNA follows: TGTGCCAGCAGCGACCAATTGACACACGGAGGCACTGAAGCTTTCTTT. Residues: CASSDQLTHGGTEAFF.

In its sample, this clonotype was seen many times. This chain uses TRBV11-2 with TRBJ2-1; D unclear. Trimming took off 2 bases at V and 0 bases at J, with 8 bases between the two ends. The CDR3 runs to 15 residues. Germline loops: CDR1 SGHAT, CDR2 FQNNGV. The CDR3 DNA sequence: TGTGCCAGCAGCTTATTCGAAAGCTCCTACAATGAGCAGTTCTTC. Amino acid sequence: CASSLFESSYNEQFF.

This clonotype was detected only a few times. The chain has TRBV28 and TRBJ2-1; unclear D gene. This CDR3 comprises 11 residues. Germline V CDR1 and CDR2: MDHEN, SYDVKM. The V gene lost 11 bases and the J gene lost 2 bases, with 7 bases spanning the gap. The CDR3 DNA follows: TGTGCCTCTGAGACCTACAATGAGCAGTTCTTC. It encodes CASETYNEQFF.

This clonotype was picked up a small number of times. J is TRBJ2-2 and V is TRBV12-3 or TRBV12-4, with TRBD2 matching over 10 bases. The CDR3 spans 15 residues. Trimming at V came to 7 bases and at J to 7 bases, leaving 9 bases not matched to a gene. The CDR3 reads CASTKRTSGDGELFF. As DNA, the CDR3 is TGTGCCAGCACCAAACGGACTAGCGGCGACGGGGAGCTGTTTTTT.

The chain uses TRBV18 and TRBJ2-2; no clear D gene. Germline values: CDR1 KGHSH, CDR2 LQKENI. This CDR3 spans 15 amino acids. V shed 0 bases and J shed 2 bases, with 7 bases lying between them. The CDR3 DNA reads TGTGCCAGCTCACCACCCCTGGATAACACCGGGGAGCTGTTTTTT. It specifies CASSPPLDNTGELFF.

The gene calls are TRBV9 and TRBJ1-1, with 7 bases matching TRBD1. This CDR3 is 14 amino acids long. Germline trimming cut 4 bases from V and 4 bases from J; bases unmatched to any gene: 7. Germline-derived CDR1 and CDR2 are SGDLS and YYNGEE. In DNA form, the CDR3 reads TGTGCCAGCAGCTCGCCGACAGGGTTCACTGAAGCTTTCTTT. Its translation is CASSSPTGFTEAFF.